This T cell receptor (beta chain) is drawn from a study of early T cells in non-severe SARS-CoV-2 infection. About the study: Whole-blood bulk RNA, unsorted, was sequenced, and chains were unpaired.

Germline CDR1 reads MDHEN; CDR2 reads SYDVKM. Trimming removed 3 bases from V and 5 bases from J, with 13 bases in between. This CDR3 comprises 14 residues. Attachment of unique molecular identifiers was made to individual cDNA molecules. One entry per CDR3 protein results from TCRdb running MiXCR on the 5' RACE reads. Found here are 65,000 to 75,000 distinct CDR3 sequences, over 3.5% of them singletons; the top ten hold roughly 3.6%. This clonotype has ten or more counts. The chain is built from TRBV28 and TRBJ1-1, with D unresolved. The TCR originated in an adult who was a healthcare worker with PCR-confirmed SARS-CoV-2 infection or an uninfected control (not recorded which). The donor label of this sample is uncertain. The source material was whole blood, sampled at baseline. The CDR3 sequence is CASSFLGGRTEAFF. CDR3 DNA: TGTGCCAGCAGTTTCTTAGGCGGTCGGACTGAAGCTTTCTTT.